The text below deals with one TCR beta chain. Its antigen is unknown. The record originates from a study of response to subunit inactivated influenza vaccine. A single record per CDR3 protein comes from TCRdb applying MiXCR to the RT-PCR reads. The sample yields 500,000 to 550,000 distinct CDR3 sequences, 20% to 25% seen once. Study results and caveats: Authors suggested few new T cells are recruited by each seasonal influenza vaccination.

CDR1 and CDR2 from the germline V gene are SGHDN and FVKESK. The CDR3 extends over 15 amino acids. V was pared by 0 bases and J by 7 bases, with 15 bases between. These data were also reused for a study on T cells expressing NK-cell markers. That report notes: Researchers built TCR beta cDNA using 5'RACE template switching with UMIs. Seven of the eight sequenced donors were HCMV-seropositive; one was seronegative. The authors restricted sorting to alpha-beta TCR T cells with an anti-gamma-delta TCR antibody in several experiments. Topping the CD3+CD56-NKG2C+ fraction as well were these clonotypes, in four donors.

The V and J genes are TRBV14 and TRBJ1-2, with D possibly TRBD1 on 5 matching bases. This material consisted of CD4+ T cells sorted from PBMCs, taken approximately 13 days after vaccination. This TCR came from a man aged 45-60 years who received an inactivated influenza vaccine. The CDR3 protein is CASSQEVALGGGYTF. Here the CDR3 DNA reads TGTGCCAGCAGCCAAGAGGTAGCCCTGGGGGGTGGCTACACCTTC.